This T cell receptor beta chain came from a study of shared clonotypes between healthy human individuals. Study results and caveats: Sequencing depth was expected to influence donor clonotype sharing.

CDR3 length: 14 residues. Looked up from germline, CDR1 is LNHNV and CDR2 is YYDKDF (reference sequence). The ends lost 5 bases at V and 6 bases at J; junction bases unmatched: 5. Within Nashville, Tennessee resided all donors, each a Caucasian adult. On this clone: Its specificity is not known.

Libraries were prepared by immunoSEQ multiplex PCR; TCRdb keeps only in-frame clonotypes and omits some of them. Of 490,000 or so clones in the sample, over 60% are singletons; the top ten hold over 10%. V usage is TRBV15 and J usage is TRBJ2-1; TRBD2 aligns across 9 bases. The source of this sequence is a woman aged 40 to 50 in good health. Some clones in this sample may be carry-over from other donors' samples. Sequenced input: PBMCs. Here the CDR3 reads CATSPGLAFNEQFF. The DNA for the CDR3 is TGTGCCACCAGCCCCGGACTAGCGTTCAATGAGCAGTTCTTC.